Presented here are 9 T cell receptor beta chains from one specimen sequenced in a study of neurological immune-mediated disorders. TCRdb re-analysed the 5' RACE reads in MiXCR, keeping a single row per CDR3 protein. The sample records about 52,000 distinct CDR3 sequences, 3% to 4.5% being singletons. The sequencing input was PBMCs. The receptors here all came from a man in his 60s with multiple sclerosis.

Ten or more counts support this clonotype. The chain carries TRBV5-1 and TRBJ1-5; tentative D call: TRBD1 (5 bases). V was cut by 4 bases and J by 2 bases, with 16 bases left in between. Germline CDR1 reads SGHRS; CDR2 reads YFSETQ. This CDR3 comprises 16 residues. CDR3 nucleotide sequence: TGCGCCAGCAGCGAGGGGACCTCGAGAGGCAATCAGCCCCAGCATTTT. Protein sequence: CASSEGTSRGNQPQHF.

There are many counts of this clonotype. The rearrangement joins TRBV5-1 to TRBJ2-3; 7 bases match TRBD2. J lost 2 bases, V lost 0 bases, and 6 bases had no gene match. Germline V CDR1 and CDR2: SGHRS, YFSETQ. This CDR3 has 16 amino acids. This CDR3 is CASSLAGGGTTDTQYF. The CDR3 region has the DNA TGCGCCAGCAGCTTGGCCGGCGGGGGTACCACAGATACGCAGTATTTT.

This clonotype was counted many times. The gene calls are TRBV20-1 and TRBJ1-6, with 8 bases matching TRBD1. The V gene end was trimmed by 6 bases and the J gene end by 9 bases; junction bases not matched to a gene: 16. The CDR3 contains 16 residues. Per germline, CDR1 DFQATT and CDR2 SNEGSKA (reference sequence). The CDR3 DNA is TGCAGTGCGAGAACGACAGGGGACCTTTCTACTTCACCCCTCCACTTT. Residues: CSARTTGDLSTSPLHF.

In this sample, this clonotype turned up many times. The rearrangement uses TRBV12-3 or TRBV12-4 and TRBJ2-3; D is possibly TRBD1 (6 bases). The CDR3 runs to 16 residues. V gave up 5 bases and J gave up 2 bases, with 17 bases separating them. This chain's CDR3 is CASSNRQVSVTDTQYF. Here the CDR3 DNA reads TGTGCCAGCAGTAACAGACAGGTTTCCGTCACAGATACGCAGTATTTT.

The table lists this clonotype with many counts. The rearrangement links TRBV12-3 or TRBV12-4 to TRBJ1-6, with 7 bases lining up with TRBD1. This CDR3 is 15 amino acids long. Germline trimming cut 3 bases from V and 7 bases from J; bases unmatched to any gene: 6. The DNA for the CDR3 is TGTGCCAGCAGTTTCGGTGGCAGGGGGAATTCACCCCTCCACTTT. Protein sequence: CASSFGGRGNSPLHF.

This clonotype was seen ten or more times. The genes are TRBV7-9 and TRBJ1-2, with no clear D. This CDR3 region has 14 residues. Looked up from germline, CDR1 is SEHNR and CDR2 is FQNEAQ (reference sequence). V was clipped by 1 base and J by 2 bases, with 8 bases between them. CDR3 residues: CASSLGQTNYGYTF. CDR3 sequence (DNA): TGTGCCAGCAGCTTAGGGCAGACGAACTATGGCTACACCTTC.

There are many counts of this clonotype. Here the CDR3 DNA reads TGCAGTGCTAGAGGCGGGGGCTTATCCACAGATACGCAGTATTTT. This codes for CSARGGGLSTDTQYF. The rearrangement uses TRBV20-1 and TRBJ2-3, with D possibly matching TRBD2 (7 bases). V was pared by 1 base and J by 2 bases, with 13 bases between. CDR3 length equals 15 residues. CDR1 and CDR2 from the germline V gene are DFQATT and SNEGSKA (reference sequence).

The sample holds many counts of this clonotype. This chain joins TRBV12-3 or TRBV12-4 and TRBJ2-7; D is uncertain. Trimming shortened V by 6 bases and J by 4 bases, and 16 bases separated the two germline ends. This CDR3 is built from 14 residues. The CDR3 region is CASSPTFAGYEQYF. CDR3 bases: TGTGCCAGCAGCCCTACATTCGCCGGTTACGAGCAGTACTTC.

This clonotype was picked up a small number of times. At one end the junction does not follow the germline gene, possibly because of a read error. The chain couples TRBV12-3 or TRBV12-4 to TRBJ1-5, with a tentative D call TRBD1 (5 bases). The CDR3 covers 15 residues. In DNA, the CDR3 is TGTGCCAGCAGTTTGACCATGGGAAACCCGGGGACCCAGAATTTT. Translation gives CASSLTMGNPGTQNF.